This is a list of T cell receptor beta chains from one sample in a study of spatial heterogeneity in lung cancer. One entry per CDR3 protein results from TCRdb running MiXCR on the 5' RACE reads. Of more than 25,000 distinct CDR3 sequences listed, just over 7% are singletons. The sequencing here drew on lung tumor tissue, taken at surgery. The receptors shown here come from a male donor with early-stage non-small cell lung cancer. CDR3s include the opening cysteine and the closing phenylalanine or tryptophan. The order of the fields is D gene, clone size, J gene, V gene, CDR3 DNA, CDR3 protein. D genes are given only for firm matches. Where a row states a size, it is once, few, many or the class of an expanded clone; other rows omit it.

.,.,TRBJ2-3,TRBV6-2/TRBV6-3,TGTGCCAGCAGTTGGACCAGCTCCCGCTTGGGTTATACGCAGTATTTT,CASSWTSSRLGYTQYF
.,.,TRBJ1-4,TRBV5-6,TGTGCCAGCAGCTCAAGGGGGGCAAATGGGAAACTGTTTTTT,CASSSRGANGKLFF
TRBD1,many,TRBJ1-2,TRBV28,TGTGCCAGCAGTTTAGGGACAGGGATCACCTATGGCTACACCTTC,CASSLGTGITYGYTF
TRBD1,many,TRBJ2-5,TRBV6-6,TGTGCCAGCAGCTCGGACAGGGAAGGAGAGACCCAGTACTTC,CASSSDREGETQYF
.,few,TRBJ2-3,TRBV18,TGTGCCAGCTCGGCGACTAGGCCAGATACGCAGTATTTT,CASSATRPDTQYF
TRBD1,many,TRBJ2-7,TRBV6-2/TRBV6-3,TGTGCCAGCAGTTCGACAGGGACCTACGAGCAGTACTTC,CASSSTGTYEQYF
.,.,TRBJ1-5,TRBV6-1,TGTGCCACCTGGGGCCTACGGACAGATAGCAATCAGCCCCAGCATTTT,CATWGLRTDSNQPQHF
TRBD1,few,TRBJ1-5,TRBV6-2/TRBV6-3,TGTGCCAGCAGCAGGGGGAGTCAGCCCCAGCATTTT,CASSRGSQPQHF
.,few,TRBJ2-5,TRBV21-1,TGTGCCAGCATCCTAAATTCCAGCGGGGGATCACAAGAGACCCAGTACTTC,CASILNSSGGSQETQYF
.,many,TRBJ2-5,TRBV5-5,TGTGCCAGCAGCTTAGGGCTCGGACCCACCCAAGAGACCCAGTACTTC,CASSLGLGPTQETQYF
.,few,TRBJ2-3,TRBV6-5,TGTGCCACCCCAGACTGTCCCGCCCTTTACACAGATACGCAGTATTTT,CATPDCPALYTDTQYF
.,few,TRBJ1-3,TRBV15,TGTGCCACCAGGACCGACAGCTCTGGAAACACCATATATTTT,CATRTDSSGNTIYF
.,once,TRBJ1-6,TRBV20-1,TGCAGTGCTCCCCCAGCAGGAAGTAATTCACCCCTCCACTTT,CSAPPAGSNSPLHF
.,.,TRBJ2-7,TRBV4-1,TGCGCCAGCAGCCAAGAGACAGGCTACGAGCAGTACTTC,CASSQETGYEQYF
TRBD2,.,TRBJ2-1,TRBV18,TGTGCCAGCTCACCACCAGCGGGGGGTGAGCAGTTCTTC,CASSPPAGGEQFF
TRBD1,many,TRBJ1-5,TRBV20-1,TGCAGTGCTGGGACAGGGCTACTTCAGCCCCAGCATTTT,CSAGTGLLQPQHF
.,.,TRBJ1-5,TRBV2,TGTGCCAGCACTCGACAGAGCAATCAGCCCCAGCATTTT,CASTRQSNQPQHF
.,few,TRBJ1-6,TRBV6-5,TGTGCCAGCAGTGCCTCCGGGGCCCAAGGGTATTCACCCCTCCACTTT,CASSASGAQGYSPLHF
TRBD2,.,TRBJ2-3,TRBV29-1,TGCAGCGTTCCGTCCCGTAGGGCGGGGGGTCTCACAGATACGCAGTATTTT,CSVPSRRAGGLTDTQYF
TRBD1,many,TRBJ2-1,TRBV6-5,TGTGCCAGCAGTCCCTGGACAGGGGGGAGTGAGCAGTTCTTC,CASSPWTGGSEQFF
.,few,TRBJ1-1,TRBV5-6,TGTGCCAGCAGCTGGGCGGCGGGGCCTGAAGCTTTCTTT,CASSWAAGPEAFF
.,many,TRBJ1-3,TRBV5-1,TGCGCCAGCAGCTTTCGAGAGGGCGCGACTGGAAACACCATATATTTT,CASSFREGATGNTIYF
.,.,TRBJ2-1,TRBV2,TGTGCCAGCAGTGAGTCAGGGGACAAGTTCTCCTACAATGAGCAGTTCTTC,CASSESGDKFSYNEQFF
.,many,TRBJ2-2,TRBV7-9,TGTGCCAGCGGGACTCCGATCGTCAGGGAGCTGTTTTTT,CASGTPIVRELFF
.,.,TRBJ2-2,TRBV4-2,TGTGCCAGCAGCCTACAGGGATCCACCGGGGAGCTGTTTTTT,CASSLQGSTGELFF
TRBD1,few,TRBJ2-5,TRBV11-3,TGTGCCAGCCAGAGGGACAGGGAAGAGACCCAGTACTTC,CASQRDREETQYF
.,.,TRBJ1-6,TRBV11-2,TGTGCCAGCAGCTTAAGGCTACACGAATCACCCCTCCACTTT,CASSLRLHESPLHF
TRBD1,.,TRBJ2-1,TRBV5-1,TGCGCCAGCAGCTCACCGGGACAGGGGGCAACGTTCTTC,CASSSPGQGATFF
.,few,TRBJ2-1,TRBV24-1,TGTGCCACCAGTGATTTGCAGGCAGGGAGCACCTACAATGAGCAGTTCTTC,CATSDLQAGSTYNEQFF
TRBD2,many,TRBJ2-1,TRBV6-6,TGTGCCAGCAGGCGGGAGGAGACCTACAATGAGCAGTTCTTC,CASRREETYNEQFF
TRBD1,.,TRBJ2-2,TRBV7-2,TGTGCCAGCAGCTTAGCTTACAGGGGGACCGGGGAGCTGTTTTTT,CASSLAYRGTGELFF
TRBD1,many,TRBJ1-2,TRBV24-1,TGTGCCACCAGTTACAGGGGGGACTATGGCTACACCTTC,CATSYRGDYGYTF
.,many,TRBJ2-5,TRBV2,TGTGCCAGCAGTCCAGAGCAAGAGACCCAGTACTTC,CASSPEQETQYF
TRBD2,few,TRBJ2-5,TRBV20-1,TGCAGTGCTAGAGATTGGGGGGGATACCAAGAGACCCAGTACTTC,CSARDWGGYQETQYF
.,many,TRBJ2-1,TRBV6-2/TRBV6-3,TGTGCCAGCAGGGTATCGCGTGGAGACCCTAGGGATGAGCAGTTCTTC,CASRVSRGDPRDEQFF
.,many,TRBJ2-2,TRBV24-1,TGTGCCACCAGTGATTCCTCGGGGGCCTCGGGCACCGGGGAGCTGTTTTTT,CATSDSSGASGTGELFF
TRBD1,many,TRBJ1-3,TRBV5-1,TGCGCCAGCAGCCGCGGACAGGAGAGCTCTGGAAACACCATATATTTT,CASSRGQESSGNTIYF
.,few,TRBJ2-1,TRBV14,TGTGCCAGCGGGGTTGGTAGAGTCTCCTACAATGAGCAGTTCTTC,CASGVGRVSYNEQFF
.,many,TRBJ2-7,TRBV27,TGTGCCAGCAGCATTTCACACCAGAGGTCCGAGCAGTACTTC,CASSISHQRSEQYF
.,many,TRBJ2-2,TRBV2,TGTGCCAGCAGGGGCGGCGACGGCACCGGGGAGCTGTTTTTT,CASRGGDGTGELFF
TRBD2,many,TRBJ2-5,TRBV6-2/TRBV6-3,TGTGCCAGCAGGAATAGCGGGGGGGCGGGAGAGACCCAGTACTTC,CASRNSGGAGETQYF